The 29 T cell receptor beta chains listed next were all sequenced from one sample in a study of T cells after yellow fever vaccination. MiXCR, run by TCRdb on the 5' RACE reads, gives a single entry per CDR3 protein. The profile shows 120,000 or so distinct CDR3 sequences, 8% to 10% of them singletons. Sequenced here: CD8+ T cells sorted from PBMCs, sampled on the day of the yellow fever booster vaccination. The receptors were sampled from a man between 18 and 29 years old who received the YFV17D yellow fever vaccine.

The table lists this clonotype with a few counts. V gene TRBV7-6 combines with J gene TRBJ1-4; D remains ambiguous. The germline CDR1 and CDR2 sequences are SGHVS and FNYEAQ. This CDR3 contains 14 residues. V was clipped by 0 bases and J by 4 bases, with 6 bases between them. The CDR3, as DNA: TGTGCCAGCAGCTTAGCGCCTAGTAATGAAAAACTGTTTTTT. This encodes CASSLAPSNEKLFF.

This clonotype has just a few counts. This chain links TRBV5-6 with TRBJ2-3; possibly TRBD2 for D (5 bases). Trimming stripped 6 bases from V and 4 bases from J, with 15 bases between. This CDR3 is 14 amino acids long. CDR1 and CDR2 from the germline V gene are SGHDT and YYEEEE. CDR3 sequence (DNA): TGTGCCAGCACCTTCCTTGGAGCGGCAGATACGCAGTATTTT. Protein: CASTFLGAADTQYF.

CDR3 region: CATRSKQGANFDGYTF. The CDR3 bases are TGTGCCACCAGAAGCAAGCAGGGAGCGAATTTTGATGGCTACACCTTC. The V and J genes are TRBV15 and TRBJ1-2; weak D call: TRBD1 (5 bases). CDR3 length: 16 amino acids. V was clipped by 6 bases and J by 6 bases, with 23 bases between them. Germline lookup yields CDR1 LNHNV and CDR2 YYDKDF (reference sequence).

This clonotype has a handful of counts. This chain uses TRBV25-1 with TRBJ2-5, with D possibly matching TRBD1 (5 bases). There are 13 residues in the CDR3. V was cut by 7 bases and J by 5 bases, with 14 bases left in between. CDR1 is MGHDK, CDR2 SYGVNS, per germline. The CDR3 loop is CASTPGPFETQYF. The DNA of the CDR3 is TGTGCCAGCACCCCAGGGCCCTTCGAGACCCAGTACTTC.

This clonotype was found a few times. The rearrangement uses TRBV7-9 and TRBJ1-1; D may be TRBD1 (6 bases). V lost 3 bases to trimming and J lost 0 bases, with 20 bases between them. The length of the CDR3 is 18 residues. From germline, CDR1 is SEHNR and CDR2 FQNEAQ (reference sequence). The chain's CDR3 is CASSLTGGKGGMNTEAFF. In DNA, the CDR3 is TGTGCCAGCAGCTTGACCGGGGGGAAAGGGGGGATGAACACTGAAGCTTTCTTT.

This clonotype occurred a few times. The chain combines TRBV27 with TRBJ2-2; TRBD2 matches 10 bases. CDR3 length: 18 amino acids. Germline CDR1 and CDR2: MNHEY and SMNVEV (reference sequence). V gave up 2 bases and J gave up 5 bases; unmatched junction bases: 11. In nucleotides, the CDR3 is TGTGCCAGCAGTTTACCTAGCGGGGGCCCAAGAACTACCGGGGAGCTGTTTTTT. As protein: CASSLPSGGPRTTGELFF.

This clonotype occurred many times. The gene calls are TRBV4-3 and TRBJ2-7; 10 bases agree with TRBD1. The CDR3 length is 14 residues. CDR1 LGHNA and CDR2 YSLEER come from the germline V gene. J was trimmed by 2 bases and V by 5 bases; bases with no gene match: 3. The chain's CDR3 is CASSDRGLTYEQYV. CDR3 nucleotide sequence: TGCGCCAGCAGCGACAGGGGGCTGACCTACGAGCAGTACGTC.

This clonotype was counted a few times. V is TRBV27 and J is TRBJ2-7; the D gene is possibly TRBD2 (7 bases). In germline, CDR1 is MNHEY, CDR2 SMNVEV (reference sequence). This CDR3 contains 13 residues. The CDR3 loop reads CTRRGLIGGEQYV. As DNA, the CDR3 is TGTACGAGGCGGGGGCTTATCGGGGGGGAGCAGTACGTC.

In its sample, this clonotype was seen a few times. This chain links TRBV27 with TRBJ2-7; weak D call: TRBD1 (5 bases). Germline V gene lookup returns CDR1 MNHEY and CDR2 SMNVEV (reference sequence). This CDR3 region has 14 residues. Trimming left V 5 bases short and J 5 bases short, with 16 bases between. The chain's CDR3 is CASSTMQGKHEQYF. The CDR3 nucleotides read TGTGCCAGCAGTACAATGCAGGGAAAACACGAGCAGTACTTC.

This clonotype has more than one count but fewer than ten. The CDR3 loop is CASSQLGYEQYF. The CDR3 DNA is TGTGCCAGCAGCCAATTGGGCTACGAGCAGTACTTC. The genes are TRBV14 and TRBJ2-7; D is ambiguous. The length of the CDR3 is 12 residues. V shed 2 bases and J shed 3 bases, with 5 bases lying between them. Per the germline V gene, CDR1 is SGHDN and CDR2 is FVKESK.

This sequence joins TRBV2 and TRBJ2-5, with 12 bases aligning to TRBD1. Germline trimming cut 6 bases from V and 3 bases from J; bases unmatched to any gene: 8. The CDR3 loop spans 16 amino acids. The germline CDR1 and CDR2 sequences are SNHLY and FYNNEI. The CDR3 loop is CASSRWDRGLEETQYF. The CDR3 bases are TGTGCCAGCAGCCGTTGGGACAGGGGGCTTGAAGAGACCCAGTACTTC.

The table lists this clonotype with a few counts. This chain connects TRBV7-2 to TRBJ1-5, with 7 nucleotides matching TRBD1. The CDR3 sequence is 14 residues long. The V gene end was trimmed by 3 bases and the J gene end by 7 bases; junction bases not matched to a gene: 6. Germline values: CDR1 SGHTA, CDR2 FQGNSA. The CDR3 spells CASSLRDSEQPQHF. The CDR3 bases are TGTGCCAGCAGCTTGCGGGACAGTGAACAGCCCCAGCATTTT.

This clonotype was found a few times. The rearrangement uses TRBV7-9 and TRBJ2-5; D perhaps matches TRBD1 (5 bases). Germline assignment: CDR1 SEHNR and CDR2 FQNEAQ (reference sequence). This CDR3 has 11 amino acids. V was clipped by 6 bases and J by 5 bases, with 7 bases between them. CDR3 DNA sequence: TGTGCCAGCAGGAAGGGGGAGACCCAGTACTTC. Translated, it gives CASRKGETQYF.

V is TRBV6-2 or TRBV6-3 and J is TRBJ2-5; 7 positions agree with TRBD1. The germline CDR1 and CDR2 sequences are MNHEY and SVGEGT. The CDR3 consists of 15 residues. Germline trimming cut 2 bases from V and 6 bases from J; bases unmatched to any gene: 9. Here the CDR3 DNA reads TGTGCCAGCAGTTACGAGACAGGGCTCCGGAAGACCCAGTACTTC. It yields the protein CASSYETGLRKTQYF.

This clonotype was counted many times. The chain carries TRBV5-1 and TRBJ2-7; 12 bases agree with TRBD1. Trimming at V came to 0 bases and at J to 7 bases, leaving 5 bases not matched to a gene. Germline V gene sequence: CDR1 SGHRS, CDR2 YFSETQ. The CDR3 consists of 15 residues. As DNA, the CDR3 is TGCGCCAGCAGCTTGGAGGGACAGGGGGCTGATGAGCAGTACTTC. Amino acids: CASSLEGQGADEQYF.

A few counts support this clonotype. V gene TRBV27 combines with J gene TRBJ1-5; no clear D gene. Germline lookup yields CDR1 MNHEY and CDR2 SMNVEV (reference sequence). The CDR3 has 13 amino acids. Trimming took 4 bases from V and 3 from J, leaving 7 bases between them. The CDR3 region is CASSWGYNQPQHF. The CDR3 region has the DNA TGTGCCAGCAGTTGGGGTTACAATCAGCCCCAGCATTTT.

This clonotype came up many times. This chain connects TRBV29-1 to TRBJ2-7; D is possibly TRBD1 (5 bases). Germline V gene data show CDR1 as SQVTM and CDR2 as ANQGSEA. The V and J ends lost 5 bases and 3 bases respectively, with 11 bases between them. This CDR3 spans 12 amino acids. The chain's CDR3 is CSVLTQGYEQYF. In DNA form, the CDR3 reads TGCAGCGTTCTAACGCAGGGCTACGAGCAGTACTTC.

The J gene is TRBJ2-3, the V gene TRBV4-1; 9 bases agree with TRBD2. This CDR3 spans 17 amino acids. Germline CDR1 reads MGHRA; CDR2 reads YSYEKL. V lost 3 bases and J lost 4; bases outside the gene matches: 11. Written as DNA, the CDR3 is TGCGCCAGCAGCCATTTTCCGGGACTAGCTAAGTCAGATACGCAGTATTTT. It encodes CASSHFPGLAKSDTQYF.

The table lists this clonotype with a few counts. This chain joins TRBV7-3 and TRBJ2-7, with D maybe TRBD2 (5 bases). The CDR3 runs to 15 residues. Germline values: CDR1 SGHTA, CDR2 FQGTGA. Trimming removed 5 bases at V and 3 bases at J, with 17 bases between. CDR3 residues: CASSLQDSPFYEQYF. The CDR3 DNA is TGTGCCAGCAGCCTCCAGGACTCTCCCTTCTACGAGCAGTACTTC.

A word on this clonotype: The junction departs from germline at one end; a sequencing error may be responsible. V gene TRBV27 combines with J gene TRBJ1-2; D unclear. Germline V gene lookup returns CDR1 MNHEY and CDR2 SMNVEV (reference sequence). This CDR3 spans 13 amino acids. CDR3 coding DNA: TGTGCCAGCAGCCTATCCCCCAACTCTGGCTACACCTTC. Encoded protein: CASSLSPNSGYTF.

The J gene is TRBJ2-5, the V gene TRBV9; unclear D gene. Germline V lookup: CDR1 SGDLS, CDR2 YYNGEE. V shed 0 bases and J shed 2 bases, with 11 bases lying between them. The CDR3 sequence is 15 residues long. This CDR3 reads CASSVGGSGQETQYF. DNA for the CDR3: TGTGCCAGCAGCGTAGGAGGCTCAGGTCAAGAGACCCAGTACTTC.

This clonotype was seen more than once but under ten times. The gene calls are TRBV15 and TRBJ1-1; possibly TRBD1 for D (6 bases). The germline gives CDR1 LNHNV, CDR2 YYDKDF (reference sequence). V lost 1 base and J 6 bases, leaving 12 bases between the germline ends. The CDR3 length is 14 residues. The chain's CDR3 is CATSRVGGMAEAFF. The CDR3 DNA is TGTGCCACCAGCAGAGTGGGGGGCATGGCTGAAGCTTTCTTT. The whole variable domain, filled in from reference TRBV15 and TRBJ1-1, reads DAMVIQNPRYQVTQFGKPVTLSCSQTLNHNVMYWYQQKSSQAPKLLFHYYDKDFNNEADTPDNFQSRRPNTSFCFLDIRSPGLGDTAMYLCATSRVGGMAEAFFGQGTRLTVV.

This clonotype has more than one count but fewer than ten. The CDR3 is CASSLRRWTTSTDTQYF. The CDR3 DNA reads TGTGCCAGCAGCTTACGGCGGTGGACAACTAGCACAGATACGCAGTATTTT. The chain recombines TRBV7-8 with TRBJ2-3; D might be TRBD1 (5 bases). This CDR3 comprises 17 residues. Germline loops: CDR1 SGHVS, CDR2 FQNEAQ. V was trimmed by 2 bases and J by 0 bases, leaving 15 bases between them.

In its sample, this clonotype was seen many times. The V and J genes are TRBV4-1 and TRBJ2-3; 11 nucleotides align to TRBD2. Germline V gene data show CDR1 as MGHRA and CDR2 as YSYEKL. V gave up 2 bases and J gave up 1 base; unmatched junction bases: 2. The CDR3 runs to 16 residues. CDR3 nucleotides: TGCGCCAGCAGCCAAACACTAGCGGGGGGCACAGATACGCAGTATTTT. Its protein product is CASSQTLAGGTDTQYF.

This rearrangement joins TRBV7-9 to TRBJ1-1; D is uncertain. Trimming took off 3 bases at V and 3 bases at J, with 17 bases between the two ends. The CDR3 covers 16 residues. Germline CDR1 SEHNR, CDR2 FQNEAQ (reference sequence). CDR3 sequence: CASSFTVAGGHTEAFF. The CDR3 DNA is TGTGCCAGCAGCTTTACGGTCGCGGGCGGTCACACTGAAGCTTTCTTT.

CDR3 sequence: CASRGFDRREKLFF. CDR3 DNA: TGCGCCAGCAGGGGATTCGACAGGCGTGAAAAACTGTTTTTT. J is TRBJ1-4 and V is TRBV5-1; D may be TRBD1 (6 bases). The CDR3 extends over 14 amino acids. V lost 5 bases, J lost 7 bases, and 15 bases lay in between. Germline V CDR1 and CDR2: SGHRS, YFSETQ.

This clonotype was seen at least ten times. The chain carries TRBV27 and TRBJ1-2; D gene ambiguous. V was shortened by 0 bases and J by 1 base, with 3 bases between the two germline ends. The CDR3 sequence is 13 residues long. CDR1 and CDR2 from the germline V gene are MNHEY and SMNVEV (reference sequence). The CDR3 region is CASSLSGNYGYTF. The CDR3, as DNA: TGTGCCAGCAGTTTATCCGGTAACTATGGCTACACCTTC.

The chain is built from TRBV5-1 and TRBJ2-1; TRBD1 might be the D (6 bases). CDR3 size: 15 residues. Per the germline V gene, CDR1 is SGHRS and CDR2 is YFSETQ. V gave up 1 base and J gave up 5 bases, with 13 bases separating them. CDR3 amino acids: CASSLWTEANNEQFF. The CDR3 DNA is TGCGCCAGCAGCTTGTGGACAGAGGCCAACAATGAGCAGTTCTTC.

The chain employs TRBV28 and TRBJ2-7; D may be TRBD2 (5 bases). V lost 6 bases to trimming and J lost 2 bases, with 14 bases between them. CDR3 length equals 14 residues. Germline V gene data show CDR1 as MDHEN and CDR2 as SYDVKM. The CDR3 nucleotides are TGTGCCAGCAGCCTCCGGGGTGTAGCCTACGAGCAGTACGTC. It yields the protein CASSLRGVAYEQYV.